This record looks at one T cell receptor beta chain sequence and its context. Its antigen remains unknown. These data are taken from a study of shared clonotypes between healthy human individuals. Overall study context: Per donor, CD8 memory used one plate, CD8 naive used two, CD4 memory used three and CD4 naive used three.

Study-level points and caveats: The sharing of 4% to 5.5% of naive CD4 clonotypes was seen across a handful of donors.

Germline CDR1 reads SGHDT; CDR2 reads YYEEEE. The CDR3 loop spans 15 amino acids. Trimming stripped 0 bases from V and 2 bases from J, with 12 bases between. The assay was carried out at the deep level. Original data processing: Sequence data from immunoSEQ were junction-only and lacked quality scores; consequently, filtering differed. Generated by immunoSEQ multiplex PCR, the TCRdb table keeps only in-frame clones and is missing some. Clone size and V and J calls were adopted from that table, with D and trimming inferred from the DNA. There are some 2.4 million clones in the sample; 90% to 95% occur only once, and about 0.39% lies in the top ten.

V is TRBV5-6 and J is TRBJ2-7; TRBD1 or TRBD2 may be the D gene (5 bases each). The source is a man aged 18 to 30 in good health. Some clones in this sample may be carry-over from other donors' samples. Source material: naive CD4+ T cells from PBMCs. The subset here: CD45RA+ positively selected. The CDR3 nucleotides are TGTGCCAGCAGCTTGGAGCCAGGGAGCCCCTACGAGCAGTACTTC. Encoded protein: CASSLEPGSPYEQYF.